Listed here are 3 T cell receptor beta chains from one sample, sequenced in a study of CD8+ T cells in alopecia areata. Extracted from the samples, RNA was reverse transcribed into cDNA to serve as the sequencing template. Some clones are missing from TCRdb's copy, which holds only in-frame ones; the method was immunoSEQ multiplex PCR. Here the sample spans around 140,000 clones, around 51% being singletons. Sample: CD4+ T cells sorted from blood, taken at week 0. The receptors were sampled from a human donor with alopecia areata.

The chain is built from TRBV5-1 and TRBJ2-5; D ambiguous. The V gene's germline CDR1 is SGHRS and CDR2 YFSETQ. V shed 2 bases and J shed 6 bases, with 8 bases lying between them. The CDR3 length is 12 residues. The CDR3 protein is CASSLKGQTQYF. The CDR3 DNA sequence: TGCGCCAGCAGCTTAAAGGGTCAGACCCAGTACTTC. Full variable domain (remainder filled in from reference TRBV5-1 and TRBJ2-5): KAGVTQTPRYLIKTRGQQVTLSCSPISGHRSVSWYQQTPGQGLQFLFEYFSETQRNKGNFPGRFSGRQFSNSRSEMNVSTLELGDSALYLCASSLKGQTQYFGPGTRLLVL.

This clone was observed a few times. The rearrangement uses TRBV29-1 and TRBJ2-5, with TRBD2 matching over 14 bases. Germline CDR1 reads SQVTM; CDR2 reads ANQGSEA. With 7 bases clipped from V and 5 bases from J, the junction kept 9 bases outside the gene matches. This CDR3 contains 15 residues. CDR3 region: CSAQGTSGSRETQYF. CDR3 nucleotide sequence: TGCAGCGCCCAGGGGACTAGCGGGAGTCGGGAGACCCAGTACTTC.

The CDR3 bases are TGTGCCAGCAGCTTGTCCCTCCTAGCGGGAGCGGCCGAGCAGTACTTC. Translating gives CASSLSLLAGAAEQYF. This chain connects TRBV7-9 to TRBJ2-7; TRBD2 aligns across 10 bases. The CDR3 totals 16 residues. V dropped 3 bases and J dropped 6; count of bases not matched to a gene: 11. The germline CDR1 and CDR2 sequences are SEHNR and FQNEAQ (reference sequence). Full variable domain (rest looked up from reference TRBV7-9 and TRBJ2-7): DTGVSQNPRHKITKRGQNVTFRCDPISEHNRLYWYRQTLGQGPEFLTYFQNEAQLEKSRLLSDRFSAERPKGSFSTLEIQRTEQGDSAMYLCASSLSLLAGAAEQYFGPGTRLTVT.